This paragraph covers one TCR beta chain sequence. The target antigen is unknown. CD4+ T cell IFNgamma after overnight CMV lysate exposure gave donor CMV status. After CD4 positive bead selection, the CD4-negative fraction gave CD8 T cells. The data were obtained in a study of naive and memory T cell subsets. Study conclusions and caveats: A clonotype means one alpha or beta sequence, not an alpha/beta pair. A few larger clonotypes appeared in naive repertoires, especially CD8, possibly memory cells re-expressing CD45RA.

CDR1 and CDR2 (germline): MNHEY, SVGAGI. V was clipped by 6 bases and J by 1 base; unmatched bases: 3. This CDR3 contains 14 residues. Both TRBC1 and TRBC2 were covered by a beta constant-region primer of two equimolar oligonucleotides. Nested alpha and beta constant-region primers with the SP2 primer drove four PCR rounds on ligated cDNA. An oligonucleotide with the SP2 primer and a 12-nucleotide UMI was ligated to the cDNA 3' end. TCRdb redid the calling of the UMI-ligation and nested PCR reads with MiXCR, one entry per CDR3 protein. The sample contains 95,000 to 110,000 distinct CDR3 sequences, around 13% of which appear only once.

This chain joins TRBV6-5 and TRBJ1-1; 9 bases match TRBD1. What was sequenced was naive CD8+ T cells from blood. This clonotype was sampled from a human donor in good health. The CDR3 coding sequence is TGTGCCAGCAGGAAGGGACAGGGGAACACTGAAGCTTTCTTT. This encodes CASRKGQGNTEAFF.